The entry below describes one T cell receptor beta chain. Some clones are missing from TCRdb's copy, which holds only in-frame ones; the method was immunoSEQ multiplex PCR. The sample comprises tens of thousands of clones, roughly 87% of which are singletons, and about 2.9% rests with the top ten. This record belongs to a study of blood T cell repertoires in COVID-19. Study-wide context: Nucleic acid was either cDNA or gDNA, and it came from T cells, B-cell-depleted T cells, or PBMCs.

CDR3 size: 14 residues. V dropped 10 bases and J dropped 1; count of bases not matched to a gene: 8. The germline CDR1 and CDR2 sequences are LNHDA and SQIVND (reference sequence). Sequenced material: peripheral blood. This chain uses TRBV19 with TRBJ2-7; 9 nucleotides line up with TRBD2. The origin of this receptor is a woman between 45 and 60 years old with active or convalescent COVID-19. CDR3 DNA: TGTGCCAACGTGGCTAGCGGGGTTTCCTACGAGCAGTACTTC. Encoded protein: CANVASGVSYEQYF.